This is a list of T cell receptor beta chains from one sample in a study of blood T cell repertoires in COVID-19. TCRdb's table, derived via immunoSEQ multiplex PCR, lists solely in-frame clones and lacks some. This table has approximately 460,000 clones, roughly 87% appearing once. The sample consisted of peripheral blood. The receptor source for this set is a man younger than 35 with COVID-19, enrolled during active disease. The CDR3 runs from the conserved cysteine through the conserved F or W. The D gene is left open where the match is weak. The listing skips clone size in some rows; elsewhere it reads once, few, many or a size class.

NA	TRBV12-3/TRBV12-4	few	TRBJ2-7	12	TGTGCCAGCAGTTCGGGTATCCACGAGCAGTACTTC	CASSSGIHEQYF
TRBD2	TRBV11-2	NA	TRBJ2-1	17	TGTGCCAGCGGAGGACTAGGCCAGCGGCGTGGCGACAATGAGCAGTTCTTC	CASGGLGQRRGDNEQFF
NA	TRBV25-1	NA	TRBJ2-5	14	TGTGCCAGCAGTGACCCGGGGAGCAGGGAGACCCAGTACTTC	CASSDPGSRETQYF
TRBD2	TRBV19	NA	TRBJ2-1	14	TGTGCCAGTAGTACGGCGGGAGTTGTGAATGAGCAGTTCTTC	CASSTAGVVNEQFF
TRBD2	TRBV27	NA	TRBJ2-3	15	TGTGCCAGCAGTTTCCCGGGAGGGGGCACAGATACGCAGTATTTT	CASSFPGGGTDTQYF
TRBD2	TRBV11-2	NA	TRBJ2-7	14	TGTGCCAGCAGCTCGGGACTACTCTCCTACGAGCAGTACTTC	CASSSGLLSYEQYF
TRBD2	TRBV4-2	NA	TRBJ2-5	17	TGTGCCAGCAGCCTCGCCAGGGCGGGAGGACTGGAAGAGACCCAGTACTTC	CASSLARAGGLEETQYF
TRBD1	TRBV12-3/TRBV12-4	NA	TRBJ1-2	13	TGTGCCAGCAGCTTGCCCGGGACAGTGGGCTACACCTTC	CASSLPGTVGYTF
NA	TRBV12-5	NA	TRBJ2-2	12	TGTGCTAGTTCCAACATCTCCGGGGAGCTGTTTTTT	CASSNISGELFF
NA	TRBV6-1	NA	TRBJ2-7	13	TGTGCCAGCAGTGAAAACATAGGGGTCGAGCAGTACTTC	CASSENIGVEQYF
NA	TRBV5-4	NA	TRBJ2-3	12	TGTGCCAGCAGCTTGGACGGTGATACGCAGTATTTT	CASSLDGDTQYF
TRBD1	TRBV30	NA	TRBJ1-6	16	TGTGCCTGGAGTGTGGGTCTAGGGACAGGGGATTCACCCCTCCACTTT	CAWSVGLGTGDSPLHF
NA	TRBV18	NA	TRBJ2-7	14	TGTGCCAGCTCACCACGGGCAGGGTTGGAGGAGCAGTACTTC	CASSPRAGLEEQYF
NA	TRBV19	NA	TRBJ2-7	14	TGTGCCAGTAGCCCCGGACAGATTAACTACGAGCAGTACTTC	CASSPGQINYEQYF
TRBD1	TRBV5-4	NA	TRBJ1-3	15	TGTGCCAGCAGCAAGGACAGGGGGCCTGGAAACACCATATATTTT	CASSKDRGPGNTIYF
TRBD2	TRBV5-1	NA	TRBJ2-7	15	TGCGCCAGCAGCTGGGATAGCGGGGGATCCTACGAGCAGTACTTC	CASSWDSGGSYEQYF
TRBD1	TRBV4-1	few	TRBJ1-5	15	TGCGCCAGCAGCCAAGGGACAGGGCCAAATCAGCCCCAGCATTTT	CASSQGTGPNQPQHF
NA	TRBV18	NA	TRBJ1-1	15	TGTGCCAGCTCACCTCCCGGGAGAATGAACACTGAAGCTTTCTTT	CASSPPGRMNTEAFF
TRBD1	TRBV10-3	NA	TRBJ1-2	17	TGTGCCATCAGTGAGTCAAAAGGGGGCGCGGCTAACTATGGCTACACCTTC	CAISESKGGAANYGYTF
TRBD2	TRBV18	NA	TRBJ2-3	17	TGTGCCAGCTCCACGGGACTAGCGGGGGCCCGTACAGATACGCAGTATTTT	CASSTGLAGARTDTQYF
NA	TRBV27	NA	TRBJ2-3	15	TGTGCCAGCAGTTTGTTCAGCGGGAGCACAGATACGCAGTATTTT	CASSLFSGSTDTQYF
NA	TRBV9	NA	TRBJ2-3	15	TGTGCCAGCAGCGTGAGACAGTTTAGCACAGATACGCAGTATTTT	CASSVRQFSTDTQYF
TRBD1	TRBV30	NA	TRBJ2-7	13	TGTGCCTGGAGTAGGACAGGGAGCTACGAGCAGTACTTC	CAWSRTGSYEQYF
NA	TRBV5-4	NA	TRBJ1-2	15	TGTGCCAGCAGCCCGGACAGTATGGACGTAGGGGGCTACACCTTC	CASSPDSMDVGGYTF